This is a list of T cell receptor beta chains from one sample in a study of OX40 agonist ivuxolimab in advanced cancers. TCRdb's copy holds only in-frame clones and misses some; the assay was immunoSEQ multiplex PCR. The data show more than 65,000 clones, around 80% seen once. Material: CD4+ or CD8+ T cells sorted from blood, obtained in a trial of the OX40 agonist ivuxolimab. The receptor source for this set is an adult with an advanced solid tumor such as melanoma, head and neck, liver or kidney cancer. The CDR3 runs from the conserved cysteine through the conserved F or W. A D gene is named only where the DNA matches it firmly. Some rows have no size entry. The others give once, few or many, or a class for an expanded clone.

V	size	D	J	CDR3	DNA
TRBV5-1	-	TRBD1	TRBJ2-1	CASSYVTGDNEQFF	TGCGCCAGCAGCTACGTGACAGGGGACAATGAGCAGTTCTTC
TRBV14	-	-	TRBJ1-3	CASSQRQEIGNTIYF	TGTGCCAGCAGCCAACGGCAGGAGATTGGAAACACCATATATTTT
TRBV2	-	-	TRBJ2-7	CASSVSYEQYF	TGTGCCAGCAGTGTCAGTTACGAGCAGTACTTC
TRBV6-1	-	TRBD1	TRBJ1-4	CASSEGGGTGRTNEKLFF	TGTGCCAGCAGTGAAGGAGGGGGGACAGGGCGGACTAATGAAAAACTGTTTTTT
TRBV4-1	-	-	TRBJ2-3	CASSQDPRDTDTQYF	TGCGCCAGCAGCCAAGACCCTAGGGACACAGATACGCAGTATTTT
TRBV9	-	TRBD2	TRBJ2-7	CASSVTGGSWEQYF	TGTGCCAGCAGCGTTACGGGGGGGTCGTGGGAGCAGTACTTC
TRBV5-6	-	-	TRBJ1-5	CASSLGNNQPQHF	TGTGCCAGCAGCTTGGGCAATAATCAGCCCCAGCATTTT
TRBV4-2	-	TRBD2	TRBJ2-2	CASSQDPVAGTGELFF	TGTGCCAGCAGCCAAGATCCGGTAGCGGGAACCGGGGAGCTGTTTTTT
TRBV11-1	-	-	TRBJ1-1	CASSVGDTEAFF	TGTGCCAGCAGCGTAGGGGACACTGAAGCTTTCTTT
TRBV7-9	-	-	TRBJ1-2	CASSFGQSNYGYTF	TGTGCCAGCAGCTTCGGCCAGTCTAACTATGGCTACACCTTC
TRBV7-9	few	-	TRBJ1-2	CASSLAGDYGYTF	TGTGCCAGCAGCTTAGCGGGGGACTATGGCTACACCTTC
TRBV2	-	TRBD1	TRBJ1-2	CASRGDRAGNYGYTF	TGTGCCAGCAGGGGGGACAGGGCCGGCAACTATGGCTACACCTTC
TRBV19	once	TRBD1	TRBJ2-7	CASSSLLQGGLYF	TGTGCCAGTAGTAGTCTCTTACAGGGGGGACTGTACTTC
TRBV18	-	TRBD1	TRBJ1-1	CASSPRGGLYNTEAFF	TGTGCCAGCTCACCACGAGGGGGCCTTTATAACACTGAAGCTTTCTTT
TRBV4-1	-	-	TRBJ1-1	CASSPDLSGMRTAEAFF	TGCGCCAGCAGCCCCGACCTCTCGGGGATGAGGACCGCTGAAGCTTTCTTT
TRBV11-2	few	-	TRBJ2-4	CASSYRAGKNIQYF	TGTGCCAGCAGCTACAGGGCCGGCAAAAACATTCAGTACTTC
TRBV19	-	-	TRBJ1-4	CASSNGATNEKLFF	TGTGCCAGTAGTAACGGGGCAACTAATGAAAAACTGTTTTTT
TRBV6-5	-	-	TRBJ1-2	CASSYSQLGGYTF	TGTGCCAGCAGTTACTCCCAACTGGGGGGCTACACCTTC
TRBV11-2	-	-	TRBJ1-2	CASSLEASGGAYGYTF	TGTGCCAGCAGCTTAGAGGCGTCTGGGGGCGCCTATGGCTACACCTTC
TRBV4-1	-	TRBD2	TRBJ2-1	CASSQGPLAGGYEQFF	TGCGCCAGCAGCCAAGGGCCTCTAGCGGGGGGCTATGAGCAGTTCTTC
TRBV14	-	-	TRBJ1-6	CASSQGGTVNSPLHF	TGTGCCAGCAGCCAAGGGGGGACGGTTAATTCACCCCTCCACTTT
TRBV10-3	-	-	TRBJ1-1	CATVQTENTEAFF	TGTGCCACCGTTCAAACGGAGAACACTGAAGCTTTCTTT
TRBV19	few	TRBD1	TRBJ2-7	CASSMEDRVGYEQYF	TGTGCCAGTAGTATGGAGGACAGGGTGGGTTACGAGCAGTACTTC
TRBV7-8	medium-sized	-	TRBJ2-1	CASSINLGRNEQFF	TGTGCCAGCAGCATAAACTTGGGCAGGAATGAGCAGTTCTTC
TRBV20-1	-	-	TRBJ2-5	CSAIPKETQYF	TGCAGTGCTATCCCGAAAGAGACCCAGTACTTC